Presented here are 20 T cell receptor beta chains from one specimen sequenced in a study of T cells after yellow fever vaccination. One entry per CDR3 protein, called by TCRdb with MiXCR from the 5' RACE reads. This table holds 450,000 to 600,000 distinct CDR3 sequences, about 13% found once. Sequences were derived from PBMCs, sampled on the day of the yellow fever booster vaccination. These receptors were collected from a man younger than 40 who received the YFV17D yellow fever vaccine.

This clonotype has just a few counts. The chain couples TRBV11-3 to TRBJ1-1, with D perhaps matching TRBD1 (6 bases). Deletions cut 4 bases from V and 1 base from J, with 10 bases between. Germline lookup yields CDR1 SGHNT and CDR2 YENEEA. CDR3 size: 14 residues. The DNA for the CDR3 is TGTGCCAGCAGCTCCAGGGGTAGGAACACTGAAGCTTTCTTT. Translating gives CASSSRGRNTEAFF.

This clonotype appeared a few times. The chain has TRBV20-1 and TRBJ2-7; TRBD2 aligns across 8 bases. Germline-derived CDR1 and CDR2 are DFQATT and SNEGSKA (reference sequence). The ends lost 0 bases at V and 5 bases at J; junction bases unmatched: 12. The CDR3 is 16 amino acids. The CDR3 DNA sequence: TGCAGTGCTAGAGACAAATTGAGCGGGAGCGTCGACGAGCAGTACTTC. Its protein product is CSARDKLSGSVDEQYF.

This clonotype was picked up many times. The rearrangement links TRBV7-2 to TRBJ2-7, with 8 bases matching TRBD2. CDR1 is SGHTA and CDR2 is FQGNSA in the germline V gene. Trimming removed 1 base from V and 2 bases from J; junction bases left unmatched: 4. The CDR3 has 15 amino acids. CDR3: CASSLDPGGTYEQYF. The CDR3 DNA follows: TGTGCCAGCAGCTTAGATCCGGGGGGGACCTACGAGCAGTACTTC.

This clonotype came up a few times. This chain uses TRBV19 with TRBJ1-1, with 10 nucleotides matching TRBD1. Germline V CDR1 and CDR2: LNHDA, SQIVND (reference sequence). The CDR3 sequence is 15 residues long. J was trimmed by 5 bases and V by 7 bases; bases with no gene match: 10. CDR3 amino acids: CASTNTGQGRTEAFF. The DNA for the CDR3 is TGTGCCAGTACAAACACGGGACAGGGGCGGACTGAAGCTTTCTTT.

The chain recombines TRBV19 with TRBJ1-5; D is ambiguous. Trimming removed 5 bases from V and 3 bases from J, with 8 bases in between. Germline V gene data show CDR1 as LNHDA and CDR2 as SQIVND (reference sequence). The length of the CDR3 is 13 residues. The CDR3 is CASSGRINQPQHF. In DNA, the CDR3 is TGTGCCAGTAGTGGACGGATCAATCAGCCCCAGCATTTT.

This clonotype was seen a handful of times. This chain joins TRBV20-1 and TRBJ2-1, with D possibly being TRBD1 (6 bases). Germline lookup yields CDR1 DFQATT and CDR2 SNEGSKA (reference sequence). Between the trimmed V and J ends, which lost 0 bases and 3 bases, there was a span of 12 bases. The CDR3 runs 15 residues. CDR3 residues: CSARDRGSYYNEQFF. CDR3 nucleotides: TGCAGTGCTAGAGACAGGGGAAGCTACTACAATGAGCAGTTCTTC.

The gene calls are TRBV20-1 and TRBJ1-1; 8 nucleotides align to TRBD1. Germline V gene sequence: CDR1 DFQATT, CDR2 SNEGSKA (reference sequence). Trimming took 3 bases from V and 2 from J; bases not matched to a gene: 5. CDR3 length equals 14 residues. The chain's CDR3 is CSASLQGVNTEAFF. Here the CDR3 DNA reads TGCAGTGCTAGCCTACAGGGGGTAAACACTGAAGCTTTCTTT.

This clonotype was seen more than once but under ten times. The chain couples TRBV11-2 to TRBJ2-5; 7 bases align to TRBD1. Germline V gives CDR1 SGHAT, CDR2 FQNNGV. This CDR3 region has 15 residues. The V segment lost 5 bases and the J segment 5 bases; nucleotides outside the gene matches: 11. The CDR3 is CASSQTTGVRETQYF. CDR3 nucleotide sequence: TGTGCCAGCAGCCAAACTACAGGGGTTCGGGAGACCCAGTACTTC.

In this sample, this clonotype turned up a few times. CDR3 sequence reads: CASVSRSGSGGTGELFF. The CDR3 DNA follows: TGTGCCAGCGTATCCCGAAGCGGGTCAGGAGGCACCGGGGAGCTGTTTTTT. The chain joins TRBV7-9 to TRBJ2-2, with D perhaps matching TRBD2 (6 bases). The CDR3 runs 17 residues. The germline gives CDR1 SEHNR, CDR2 FQNEAQ (reference sequence). Trimming removed 8 bases at V and 4 bases at J, with 23 bases between.

V usage is TRBV29-1 and J usage is TRBJ2-1; unclear D gene. CDR3 length: 12 residues. CDR1 is SQVTM and CDR2 is ANQGSEA in the germline V gene. V was trimmed by 7 bases and J by 5 bases, leaving 12 bases between them. CDR3 loop: CSAGKVNNEQFF. The CDR3 region has the DNA TGCAGCGCCGGAAAGGTGAACAATGAGCAGTTCTTC.

The J gene is TRBJ2-7, the V gene TRBV7-3, with D possibly matching TRBD2 (6 bases). The CDR3 has 13 amino acids. Trimming took 5 bases from V and 7 from J, leaving 15 bases between them. CDR1 and CDR2 from the germline V gene are SGHTA and FQGTGA. This CDR3 reads CASSHEGAGEQYF. In nucleotides, the CDR3 is TGTGCCAGCAGCCACGAAGGGGCGGGGGAGCAGTACTTC. The full variable domain, rest sourced from reference TRBV7-3 and TRBJ2-7, is GAGVSQTPSNKVTEKGKYVELRCDPISGHTALYWYRQSLGQGPEFLIYFQGTGAADDSGLPNDRFFAVRPEGSVSTLKIQRTERGDSAVYLCASSHEGAGEQYFGPGTRLTVT.

This clonotype was recorded a few times. The chain employs TRBV7-2 and TRBJ2-5; 7 bases are shared with TRBD2. The CDR3 runs to 14 residues. V was clipped by 5 bases and J by 4 bases; unmatched bases: 7. Per the germline V gene, CDR1 is SGHTA and CDR2 is FQGNSA. This CDR3 reads CASSRRDYRETQYF. The CDR3 bases are TGTGCCAGCAGCCGCCGGGACTACCGAGAGACCCAGTACTTC.

The chain links TRBV12-3 or TRBV12-4 to TRBJ2-1; D gene ambiguous. The CDR3 is 11 residues long. The V gene lost 8 bases and the J gene lost 12 bases, with 14 bases spanning the gap. This CDR3 reads CASGFPPWQFF. The CDR3 DNA reads as TGTGCCAGCGGATTCCCCCCTTGGCAGTTCTTC.

This clonotype has at least ten counts. V gene TRBV20-1 combines with J gene TRBJ2-1; D remains unclear. V was trimmed by 6 bases and J by 14 bases, leaving 17 bases between them. The CDR3 sequence is 11 residues long. Germline V lookup: CDR1 DFQATT, CDR2 SNEGSKA (reference sequence). The CDR3 region is CSAWQAGREFF. The CDR3 DNA sequence: TGCAGTGCATGGCAGGCAGGTCGTGAGTTCTTC.

This clonotype turned up a few times. The genes are TRBV28 and TRBJ2-7, with a tentative D call TRBD2 (5 bases). There are 14 residues in the CDR3. In germline, CDR1 is MDHEN, CDR2 SYDVKM. CDR3 sequence (DNA): TGTGCTTGCGAGGGCCAGCGGTCCTCCTACGAGCAGTACTTC. Protein sequence: CACEGQRSSYEQYF.

This clonotype has only a few counts. The CDR3, as DNA: TGTGCCAGCAGCTTAGGCCAACTAGCGGGAATTGTTGAGCAGTTCTTC. Amino acids: CASSLGQLAGIVEQFF. The V gene is TRBV7-2, the J gene TRBJ2-1; 10 nucleotides agree with TRBD2. Germline V gene data show CDR1 as SGHTA and CDR2 as FQGNSA. After removal of 1 base from V and 9 bases from J, the junction contained 9 bases not matched to a gene. This CDR3 comprises 16 residues. Full variable domain (remainder filled in from reference TRBV7-2 and TRBJ2-1): GAGVSQSPSNKVTEKGKDVELRCDPISGHTALYWYRQSLGQGLEFLIYFQGNSAPDKSGLPSDRFSAERTGGSVSTLTIQRTQQEDSAVYLCASSLGQLAGIVEQFFGPGTRLTVL.

This clonotype was counted a few times. This chain joins TRBV20-1 and TRBJ2-3, with 11 positions matching TRBD2. The CDR3 contains 14 residues. J lost 3 bases, V lost 6 bases, and 5 bases had no gene match. CDR1 is DFQATT and CDR2 is SNEGSKA in the germline V gene (reference sequence). CDR3 coding DNA: TGCAGTGCCGTTCTAGCGGGAGGTACAGATACGCAGTATTTT. Protein sequence: CSAVLAGGTDTQYF.

This clonotype was detected a few times. The gene calls are TRBV10-3 and TRBJ2-7, with 10 bases that match TRBD1. CDR3 length: 13 residues. CDR1 and CDR2 from the germline V gene are ENHRY and SYGVKD. The ends lost 11 bases at V and 2 bases at J; junction bases unmatched: 6. The CDR3 is CALGTGVTYEQYF. The CDR3 DNA follows: TGTGCCTTGGGGACAGGGGTAACCTACGAGCAGTACTTC.

In this sample, this clonotype turned up a few times. The chain joins TRBV20-1 to TRBJ1-1; 8 nucleotides agree with TRBD1. Trimming cost V 7 bases and J 1 base; bases outside gene matches: 5. The CDR3 spans 13 residues. Per germline, CDR1 DFQATT and CDR2 SNEGSKA (reference sequence). CDR3 bases: TGCAGTGTGACAGGGGTTTCGAACACTGAAGCTTTCTTT. It is translated as CSVTGVSNTEAFF.

This clonotype has more than one count but fewer than ten. This rearrangement joins TRBV3-1 to TRBJ2-1; D possibly matches TRBD1 or TRBD2 (7 bases each). V was trimmed by 5 bases and J by 4 bases, leaving 18 bases between them. Germline values: CDR1 LGHDT, CDR2 YNNKEL (reference sequence). This CDR3 is built from 16 residues. The chain's CDR3 is CASSTPPGGGYNEQFF. Here the CDR3 DNA reads TGTGCCAGCAGCACCCCTCCAGGGGGAGGGTACAATGAGCAGTTCTTC.